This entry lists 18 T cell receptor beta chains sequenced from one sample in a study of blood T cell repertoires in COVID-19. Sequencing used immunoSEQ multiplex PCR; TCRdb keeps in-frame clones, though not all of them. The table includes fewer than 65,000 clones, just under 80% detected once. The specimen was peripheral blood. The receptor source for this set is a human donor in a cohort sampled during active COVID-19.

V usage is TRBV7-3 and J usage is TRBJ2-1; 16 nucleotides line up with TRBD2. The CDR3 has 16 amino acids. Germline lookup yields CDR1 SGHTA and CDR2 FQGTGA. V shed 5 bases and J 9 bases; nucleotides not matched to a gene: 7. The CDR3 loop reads CASSPGTSGRVGEQFF. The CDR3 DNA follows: TGTGCCAGCAGCCCAGGGACTAGCGGGAGGGTAGGTGAGCAGTTCTTC.

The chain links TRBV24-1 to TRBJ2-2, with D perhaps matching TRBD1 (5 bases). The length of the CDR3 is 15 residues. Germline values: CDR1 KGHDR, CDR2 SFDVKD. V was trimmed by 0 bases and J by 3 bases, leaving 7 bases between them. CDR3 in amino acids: CATSDLFRDTGELFF. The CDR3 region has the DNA TGTGCCACCAGTGATTTGTTCAGGGACACCGGGGAGCTGTTTTTT.

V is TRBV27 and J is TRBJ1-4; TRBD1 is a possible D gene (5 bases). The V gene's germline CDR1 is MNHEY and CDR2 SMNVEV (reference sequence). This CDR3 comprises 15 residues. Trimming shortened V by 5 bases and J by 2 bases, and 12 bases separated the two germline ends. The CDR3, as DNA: TGTGCCAGCAGTGTACACAGGTCGACTAATGAAAAACTGTTTTTT. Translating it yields CASSVHRSTNEKLFF. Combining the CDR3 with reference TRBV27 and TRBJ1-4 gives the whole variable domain EAQVTQNPRYLITVTGKKLTVTCSQNMNHEYMSWYRQDPGLGLRQIYYSMNVEVTDKGDVPEGYKVSRKEKRNFPLILESPSPNQTSLYFCASSVHRSTNEKLFFGSGTQLSVL.

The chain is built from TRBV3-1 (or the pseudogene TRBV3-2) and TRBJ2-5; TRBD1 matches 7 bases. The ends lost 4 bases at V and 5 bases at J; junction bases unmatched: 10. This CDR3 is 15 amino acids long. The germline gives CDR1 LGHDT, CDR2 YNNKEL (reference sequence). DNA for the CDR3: TGTGCCAGCAGCCTCGGGACAGCTCCTAGGGAGACCCAGTACTTC. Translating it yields CASSLGTAPRETQYF.

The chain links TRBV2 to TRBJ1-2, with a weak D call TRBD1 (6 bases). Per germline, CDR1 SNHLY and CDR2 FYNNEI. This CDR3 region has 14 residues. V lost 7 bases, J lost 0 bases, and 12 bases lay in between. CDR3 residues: CASNRDGANYGYTF. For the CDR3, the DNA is TGTGCCAGCAACAGGGACGGAGCTAACTATGGCTACACCTTC.

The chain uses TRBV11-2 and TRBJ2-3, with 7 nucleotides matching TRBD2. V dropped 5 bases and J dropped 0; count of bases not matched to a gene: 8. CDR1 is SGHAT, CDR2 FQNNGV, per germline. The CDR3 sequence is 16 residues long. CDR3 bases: TGTGCCAGCAGCGACGTCGGGAGGACTAGCACAGATACGCAGTATTTT. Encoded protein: CASSDVGRTSTDTQYF.

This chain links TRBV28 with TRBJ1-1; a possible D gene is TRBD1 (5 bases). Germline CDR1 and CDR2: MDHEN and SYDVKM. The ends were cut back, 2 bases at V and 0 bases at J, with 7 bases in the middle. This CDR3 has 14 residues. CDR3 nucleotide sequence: TGTGCCAGCAGTTTACCGGGGGTGAACACTGAAGCTTTCTTT. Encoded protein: CASSLPGVNTEAFF.

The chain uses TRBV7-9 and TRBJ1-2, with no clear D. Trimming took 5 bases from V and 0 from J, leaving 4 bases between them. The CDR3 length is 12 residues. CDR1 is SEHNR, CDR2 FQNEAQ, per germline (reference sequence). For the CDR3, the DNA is TGTGCCAGCAGCCGGTCTAACTATGGCTACACCTTC. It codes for CASSRSNYGYTF. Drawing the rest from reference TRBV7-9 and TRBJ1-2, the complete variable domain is DTGVSQNPRHKITKRGQNVTFRCDPISEHNRLYWYRQTLGQGPEFLTYFQNEAQLEKSRLLSDRFSAERPKGSFSTLEIQRTEQGDSAMYLCASSRSNYGYTFGSGTRLTVV.

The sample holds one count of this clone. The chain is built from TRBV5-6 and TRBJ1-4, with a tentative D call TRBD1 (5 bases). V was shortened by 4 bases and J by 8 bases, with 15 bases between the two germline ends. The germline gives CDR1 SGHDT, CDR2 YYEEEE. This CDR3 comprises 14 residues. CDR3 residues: CASSLIREGEKLFF. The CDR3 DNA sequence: TGTGCCAGCAGCCTTATCCGGGAGGGGGAAAAACTGTTTTTT.

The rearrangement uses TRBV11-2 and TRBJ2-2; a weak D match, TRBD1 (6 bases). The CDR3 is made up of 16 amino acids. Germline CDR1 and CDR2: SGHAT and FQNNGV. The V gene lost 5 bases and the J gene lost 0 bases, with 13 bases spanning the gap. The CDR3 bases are TGTGCCAGCAGCGGTACACAGGGCGCGAACACCGGGGAGCTGTTTTTT. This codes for CASSGTQGANTGELFF.

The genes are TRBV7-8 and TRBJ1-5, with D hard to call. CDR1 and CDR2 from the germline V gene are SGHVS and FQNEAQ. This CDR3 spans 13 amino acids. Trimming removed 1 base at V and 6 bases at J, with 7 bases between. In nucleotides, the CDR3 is TGTGCCAGCAGCTTAGAGGAGGGTCAGCCCCAGCATTTT. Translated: CASSLEEGQPQHF.

DNA for the CDR3: TGTGCCAGCAGCTCTAGTCGGACAGGGAATGCCGGGGAGCTGTTTTTT. Translating gives CASSSSRTGNAGELFF. The chain couples TRBV7-9 to TRBJ2-2; 8 positions agree with TRBD1. The CDR3 sequence is 16 residues long. V was clipped by 4 bases and J by 6 bases; unmatched bases: 10. Germline V gene sequence: CDR1 SEHNR, CDR2 FQNEAQ (reference sequence).

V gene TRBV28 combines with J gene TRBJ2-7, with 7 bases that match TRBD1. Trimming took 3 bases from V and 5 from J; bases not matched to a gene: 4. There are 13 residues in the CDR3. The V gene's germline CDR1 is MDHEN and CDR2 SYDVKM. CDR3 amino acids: CASSFQGVHEQYF. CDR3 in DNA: TGTGCCAGCAGTTTTCAGGGGGTCCACGAGCAGTACTTC.

CDR3 loop: CASSLGDPYNEQFF. In DNA, the CDR3 is TGTGCCAGTAGTCTGGGAGACCCCTACAATGAGCAGTTCTTC. The rearrangement uses TRBV19 and TRBJ2-1; TRBD2 might be the D (5 bases). The CDR3 is 14 residues long. Trimming removed 5 bases at V and 2 bases at J, with 10 bases between. CDR1 LNHDA and CDR2 SQIVND come from the germline V gene (reference sequence).

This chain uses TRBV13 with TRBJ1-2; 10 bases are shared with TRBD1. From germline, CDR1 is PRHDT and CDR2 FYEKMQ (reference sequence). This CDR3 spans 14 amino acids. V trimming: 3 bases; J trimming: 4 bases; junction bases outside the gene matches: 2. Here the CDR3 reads CASSFWTGGYGYTF. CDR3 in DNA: TGTGCCAGCAGCTTTTGGACAGGGGGCTATGGCTACACCTTC.

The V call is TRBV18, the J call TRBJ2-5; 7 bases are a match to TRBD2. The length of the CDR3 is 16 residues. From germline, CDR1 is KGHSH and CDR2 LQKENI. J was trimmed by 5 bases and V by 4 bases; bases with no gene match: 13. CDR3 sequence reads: CASSLTRDYGRETQYF. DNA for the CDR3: TGTGCCAGCTCACTAACACGGGACTACGGGAGGGAGACCCAGTACTTC.

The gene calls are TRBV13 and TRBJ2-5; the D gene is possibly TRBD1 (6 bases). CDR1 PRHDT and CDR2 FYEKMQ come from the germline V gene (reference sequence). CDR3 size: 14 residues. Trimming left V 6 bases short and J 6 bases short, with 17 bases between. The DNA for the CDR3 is TGTGCCAGCAGGAACACAGGGTTGGGAAAGACCCAGTACTTC. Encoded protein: CASRNTGLGKTQYF.

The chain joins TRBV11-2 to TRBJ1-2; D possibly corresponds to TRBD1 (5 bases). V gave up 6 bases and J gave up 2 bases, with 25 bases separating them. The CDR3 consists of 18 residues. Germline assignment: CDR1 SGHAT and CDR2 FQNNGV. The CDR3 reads CASRDGASRPPSNYGYTF. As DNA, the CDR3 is TGTGCCAGCAGGGATGGGGCTTCGAGACCGCCGTCGAACTATGGCTACACCTTC.